This T cell receptor (beta chain) was found in a study of T cells in Graves' hyperthyroidism and ophthalmopathy (dated by TCRdb to about 2019). For the study in its entirety: Peripheral blood samples were taken at the time of initial diagnosis, prior to any treatment. TCR V-J signatures able to tell the groups apart were searched for in a discovery cohort of approximately 95 patients, of whom around 42 had Graves' ophthalmopathy and roughly 59 had stable Graves' hyperthyroidism. Prospective prediction of ophthalmopathy was tested in an independent validation cohort consisting of 18 to 20 hyperthyroidism patients and over 15 patients who later progressed to ophthalmopathy. The 80 to 100 discovery patients were randomly divided into training and test sets at a 7:3 ratio. The study also compared thyroid tissue and blood T-cell repertoires from 5 to 7 Graves' hyperthyroidism patients. Following sampling, methimazole starting at 30 mg daily was given to hyperthyroidism patients, and high-dose intravenous methylprednisolone was given to ophthalmopathy patients. According to the paper, TCR Vbeta CDR3 sequencing was carried out on roughly 130 peripheral blood samples, which came from 40 to 45 ophthalmopathy, some 73 hyperthyroidism and about 17 progressor patients.

A remark on this clonotype: It lacks a known antigen. No much larger clone exists at a distance of one base, and base qualities are not known.

From its cysteine to its phenylalanine, the CDR3 spans 15 amino acids. Of the read, only the CDR3 DNA is kept; its 45 bases are in frame from base 1. V sheds 4 bases and J sheds 5 bases, leaving 15 bases between their ends. Summary of the overall study and its limitations: Most expanded thyroid clonotypes (frequency above 0.001) were also detected in blood, suggesting blood repertoires may reflect thyroid immune responses. In validation, the model predicted progression to ophthalmopathy with 55% to 71% sensitivity and 72% to 85% specificity, a median of approximately 6.7 months before onset. Sample size was not statistically predetermined, and blinding of investigators to group allocation was not performed. A model built on a 13 V-J signature distinguished ophthalmopathy from stable hyperthyroidism, reaching about 89% sensitivity and about 81% specificity in cross-validation and 80%/75% in testing.

In the ophthalmopathy patients, disease was moderately to severely active, with a Clinical Activity Score of 3 or more, a NOSPECS grade of 4 or more, and a duration of less than 3 months. Exclusion was applied to patients with uncontrolled infections, other autoimmune diseases, pregnancy or lactation. Diagnoses were based on clinical symptoms, serum thyroxine and TRAb, thyroid ultrasound and orbital computed tomography. PBMCs were isolated from around 10 ml of fresh peripheral blood by Ficoll-Paque density gradient centrifugation. Total RNA was extracted using Trizol reagent, and RNA quality was assessed on an Agilent 2100 Bioanalyzer. The TCR beta CDR3 regions were amplified from RNA transcripts. The TCR CDR3 was subjected to a first round of RT-PCR using the HTBI primer set and the Qiagen OneStep RT-PCR kit. A second multiplex PCR round built the libraries, followed by size selection and purification. Sequencing of the libraries was done on an Illumina HiSeq2000 using paired-end 100 bp reads. Concerning the study's data processing: SOAPnuke was used to process the raw data, with reads discarded if the reads contained adapters or uncalled bases, had a mean Phred below 15, or lacked an exact constant-primer or identifier match. COPE v1.2.5 was used to merge high-quality paired reads, and clonotypes were defined as unique nucleotide sequences. Clonotypes were aligned to IMGT TRBV, TRBD and TRBJ reference segments using MiTCR v1.1. The analysis included only V-J combinations with a frequency above 0.0001, which together covered 99% to 99.2% of the repertoires. A TCS score was defined as the ratio of F50 (clonal expansion) to E x V (chaos), with BLOSUM62-based TCRdist applied between CDR3 peptides within each V-J. Welch's t-statistics and random forest reduced roughly 530 V-J features to some 14, which were used in a naive Bayes classifier (R e1071). TCRdb itself trimmed the public reads at Q25 with fastp, ran MiXCR and retained productive beta chains. Rows are combined by CDR3 protein, so each entry shows the most common genes and DNA. The V and J calls reflect TCRdb's pipeline rather than the authors' work. The sample contains some 490,000 distinct CDR3 sequences, 20% to 25% of them found a single time. The ten largest clones represent 45% to 50% of the sample.

The clonotype comes from a woman aged 70-85 years with Graves' ophthalmopathy. The chain joins TRBV12-3 or TRBV12-4 to TRBJ2-1; the D gene is unclear. Sequencing was done on a sample of blood. The DNA is as follows: TGTGCCAGCAGTTCATTCATAAGATCCCACAATGAGCAGTTCTTC. It specifies CASSSFIRSHNEQFF.